The TCR beta chain described here comes from a study of T cells in Graves' hyperthyroidism and ophthalmopathy. Regarding the study as a whole: A 13 V-J signature model discriminated ophthalmopathy versus stable hyperthyroidism.

About this clonotype itself: Its antigen is unknown.

There are 17 residues in the CDR3. In germline, CDR1 is SGHTA, CDR2 FQGNSA. V trimming: 7 bases; J trimming: 4 bases; junction bases outside the gene matches: 14. The definition of stable Graves' hyperthyroidism was no ophthalmopathy progression within 18 months. The PBMCs were taken from roughly 10 ml of fresh peripheral blood. Amplified TCR beta CDR3 regions came from RNA transcripts. A first-round RT-PCR of the TCR CDR3 used the HTBI primer set. TCRdb ran MiXCR on the multiplex PCR reads and lists one entry per CDR3 protein. Of under 350,000 distinct CDR3 sequences in the sample, about 13% were seen once.

Sequencing was carried out using blood. This sequence was found in a woman aged 40 to 55 with Graves' hyperthyroidism. The chain combines TRBV7-2 with TRBJ2-5, with TRBD1 matching 11 bases. The CDR3 nucleotides are TGTGCCAGCACCCTCCTCCCCGGGACAGGGGGGGGAGAGACCCAGTACTTC. Translated, it gives CASTLLPGTGGGETQYF.